This T cell receptor (beta chain) was documented in a study of T-cell memory formation after mild COVID-19. Barcoded TCR alpha and TCR beta cDNA libraries with UMIs came from 5'RACE using constant-segment primers. TCRdb independently ran MiXCR on the 5' RACE reads; one entry per CDR3 protein. The data hold 470,000 or so distinct CDR3 sequences, with around 17% observed a single time. CDR1 and CDR2 from the germline V gene are LNHDA and SQIVND (reference sequence). This CDR3 is 11 amino acids long. V lost 10 bases and J lost 5; bases outside the gene matches: 3. The clonotype comes from a man aged 18 to 35 who had mild COVID-19 (a few samples of this study predate the infection). Cell type and time point are not known. V is TRBV19 and J is TRBJ1-1; 8 nucleotides match TRBD1. Sequencing input: PBMCs or a T cell subset sorted from them (not recorded which). The CDR3: CAIHRGTEAFF. The CDR3 DNA reads as TGTGCCATTCACAGGGGGACTGAAGCTTTCTTT.